Below, 20 T cell receptor beta chains from the same sample are listed, as sequenced in a study of vaccination effects on CD4 cells after COVID-19 (dated by TCRdb to 2021 to 2024). Which antigens these TCRs recognize remains unknown. To identify antigen-specific CD4+ T cell clonotypes by their expansion, the ViraFEST assay first stimulated PBMC with viral peptide pools and then applied TCR sequencing. After more than 9 days of culture, CD4+ T cells were isolated with the EasySep CD4+ T cell isolation kit. Two doses of either the BNT162b2 or the mRNA-1273 mRNA SARS-CoV-2 vaccine were administered to participants. Receptors were amplified or captured by the immunoSEQ multiplex PCR assay. In its TCRdb copy, this immuneACCESS table keeps in-frame sequences only and misses some clones. Where compared with another copy, unresolved V genes explain less than half of these, and the others have no known cause. Recorded for this sample are around 29,000 clones; over 55% of them occurred a single time. Roughly 9% of the sample goes to the ten largest clones.

The sequenced sample was CD4+ T cells from PBMCs cultured with HCoV-NL63 spike peptides, obtained after COVID-19 vaccination. The cell subset or site label here, explained by the study, means: HCoV-NL63 spike overlapping peptide pool stimulation. The receptors were sampled from a human donor who received a COVID-19 vaccine.

This chain joins TRBV19 and TRBJ1-3; 8 bases line up with TRBD1. The ends lost 8 bases at V and 1 base at J; junction bases unmatched: 4. Germline-derived CDR1 and CDR2 are LNHDA and SQIVND (reference sequence). The CDR3 length is 14 residues. For the CDR3, the DNA is TGTGCCAGTTCACAGGGGGATTCTGGAAACACCATATATTTT. Protein sequence: CASSQGDSGNTIYF.

This sequence joins TRBV3-1 (or the pseudogene TRBV3-2) and TRBJ1-5; D is possibly TRBD1 (5 bases). This CDR3 is built from 15 residues. V lost 0 bases and J lost 0, with 6 bases in between. CDR1 and CDR2 from the germline V gene are LGHDT and YNNKEL (reference sequence). CDR3 in amino acids: CASSQDRASNQPQHF. Written as DNA, the CDR3 is TGTGCCAGCAGCCAAGACAGGGCTAGCAATCAGCCCCAGCATTTT.

The chain links TRBV5-6 to TRBJ1-2; unclear D gene. Germline lookup yields CDR1 SGHDT and CDR2 YYEEEE. The CDR3 has 15 amino acids. V was clipped by 5 bases and J by 0 bases, with 14 bases between them. This chain's CDR3 is CASSWGGRPNYGYTF. CDR3 nucleotides: TGTGCCAGCAGTTGGGGTGGCAGGCCTAACTATGGCTACACCTTC.

The chain uses TRBV4-1 and TRBJ1-1; possibly TRBD1 for D (6 bases). The length of the CDR3 is 14 residues. The germline V gene encodes CDR1 MGHRA and CDR2 YSYEKL. V was cut by 1 base and J by 3 bases, with 9 bases left in between. The CDR3 sequence is CASSQARGYTEAFF. In DNA form, the CDR3 reads TGCGCCAGCAGCCAAGCCAGGGGATACACTGAAGCTTTCTTT.

This sequence joins TRBV27 and TRBJ1-5, with 9 bases matching TRBD1. The germline gives CDR1 MNHEY, CDR2 SMNVEV (reference sequence). The CDR3 has 16 amino acids. V dropped 3 bases and J dropped 6; count of bases not matched to a gene: 9. CDR3 sequence reads: CASSFNLGQGGQPQHF. The CDR3 region has the DNA TGTGCCAGCAGTTTCAATTTGGGACAGGGAGGTCAGCCCCAGCATTTT.

This clone was seen once. The chain carries TRBV6-5 and TRBJ2-7; TRBD2 might be the D (5 bases). Looked up from germline, CDR1 is MNHEY and CDR2 is SVGAGI. The CDR3 runs 11 residues. V gave up 6 bases and J gave up 8 bases, with 11 bases separating them. CDR3 DNA sequence: TGTGCCAGCAGGGCAGGAGGACAGCAGTACTTC. This sequence encodes CASRAGGQQYF.

The chain links TRBV10-1 to TRBJ1-2; D gene unclear. The V and J ends lost 0 bases and 4 bases respectively, with 6 bases between them. Looked up from germline, CDR1 is WNHNN and CDR2 is SYGVQD (reference sequence). The CDR3 contains 13 residues. CDR3 coding DNA: TGCGCCAGCAGTGAGTCAGTGGGCTATGGCTACACCTTC. Its protein product is CASSESVGYGYTF.

The chain uses TRBV10-1 and TRBJ2-5; 10 bases line up with TRBD2. Germline V gene data show CDR1 as WNHNN and CDR2 as SYGVQD (reference sequence). J gave up 4 bases and V 3 bases, and 8 bases lay outside the gene matches. The CDR3 is 16 amino acids. The CDR3 protein is CASSDGLAGARETQYF. DNA of the CDR3: TGCGCCAGCAGTGACGGGCTAGCGGGAGCTCGAGAGACCCAGTACTTC.

CDR3 sequence reads: CASSSRTGNNSPLHF. The CDR3 region has the DNA TGCGCCAGCAGCTCTCGGACAGGAAACAATTCACCCCTCCACTTT. The chain joins TRBV5-1 to TRBJ1-6, with TRBD1 matching over 7 bases. CDR3 length: 15 amino acids. The trim removed 3 bases at V and 7 bases at J, leaving 7 bases unmatched. CDR1 is SGHRS, CDR2 YFSETQ, per germline.

In this sample, this clone turned up once. The chain has TRBV10-3 and TRBJ2-7, with 7 nucleotides matching TRBD1. The J segment lost 1 base and the V segment lost 8 bases, leaving 5 bases of the junction unmatched. This CDR3 contains 13 residues. Germline V gene data show CDR1 as ENHRY and CDR2 as SYGVKD. The CDR3 nucleotides read TGTGCCATCCGGTCGGACAGGTCCTACGAGCAGTACTTC. Translation gives CAIRSDRSYEQYF.

A single count supports this clone. This chain connects TRBV18 to TRBJ2-4, with 7 positions matching TRBD1. The germline CDR1 and CDR2 sequences are KGHSH and LQKENI. This CDR3 spans 12 amino acids. The V and J ends lost 3 bases and 8 bases, in that order; junction bases with no gene match: 1. CDR3 protein: CASSPQGDIQYF. The CDR3 DNA follows: TGTGCCAGCTCACCCCAGGGGGACATTCAGTACTTC. Based on the CDR3 plus reference TRBV18 and TRBJ2-4, the full variable domain is NAGVMQNPRHLVRRRGQEARLRCSPMKGHSHVYWYRQLPEEGLKFMVYLQKENIIDESGMPKERFSAEFPKEGPSILRIQQVVRGDSAAYFCASSPQGDIQYFGAGTRLSVL.

The CDR3 bases are TGTGCCAGCAGCCAACTACGACCGGGACAGGGAAATTCACCCCTCCACTTT. This sequence encodes CASSQLRPGQGNSPLHF. The V and J genes are TRBV3-1 (or the pseudogene TRBV3-2) and TRBJ1-6; 9 bases match TRBD1. The germline V gene has CDR1 LGHDT and CDR2 YNNKEL (reference sequence). The V segment lost 2 bases and the J segment 7 bases; nucleotides outside the gene matches: 9. The CDR3 is 17 amino acids.

The V and J genes are TRBV6-4 and TRBJ2-6, with D perhaps assigned TRBD1 or TRBD2 (6 bases each). Trimming stripped 4 bases from V and 0 bases from J, with 13 bases between. The CDR3 has 17 residues. Germline V gene sequence: CDR1 MRHNA, CDR2 SNTAGT. The CDR3 nucleotides are TGTGCCAGCAGTGGATCGGGGGCCCCCTCTGGGGCCAACGTCCTGACTTTC. The encoded protein is CASSGSGAPSGANVLTF.

In DNA form, the CDR3 reads TGCAGCGTTGAAGATCGTGCTAGCGGGAGCCAGGGTGAGCAGTTCTTC. Encoded protein: CSVEDRASGSQGEQFF. V and J are TRBV29-1 and TRBJ2-1; 10 bases agree with TRBD2. Trimming cost V 0 bases and J 9 bases; bases outside gene matches: 11. The CDR3 has 16 residues. Germline V gene sequence: CDR1 SQVTM, CDR2 ANQGSEA.

The chain uses TRBV19 and TRBJ1-1, with 8 bases matching TRBD1. The CDR3 has 16 residues. Per the germline V gene, CDR1 is LNHDA and CDR2 is SQIVND (reference sequence). With 3 bases clipped from V and 3 bases from J, the junction kept 9 bases outside the gene matches. This chain's CDR3 is CASSMQGAGSHTEAFF. CDR3 coding DNA: TGTGCCAGTAGTATGCAGGGGGCAGGTAGTCACACTGAAGCTTTCTTT.

The rearrangement joins TRBV7-2 to TRBJ2-2; D remains unclear. CDR1 is SGHTA, CDR2 FQGNSA, per germline. The CDR3 length is 13 residues. V was shortened by 2 bases and J by 6 bases, with 7 bases between the two germline ends. Here the CDR3 DNA reads TGTGCCAGCAGCTTATGGCCGGCCGGGGAGCTGTTTTTT. Translation gives CASSLWPAGELFF.

The chain links TRBV29-1 to TRBJ1-2; TRBD1 agrees at 8 bases. This CDR3 has 17 amino acids. After removal of 4 bases from V and 2 bases from J, the junction contained 15 bases not matched to a gene. Germline V lookup: CDR1 SQVTM, CDR2 ANQGSEA. The CDR3, as DNA: TGCAGCGTTGGATCAGGGGGCGAAGAAGTTTGGAACTATGGCTACACCTTC. It encodes CSVGSGGEEVWNYGYTF.

The chain combines TRBV6-5 with TRBJ1-4; TRBD1 might be the D (5 bases). Germline loops: CDR1 MNHEY, CDR2 SVGAGI. The CDR3 extends over 16 amino acids. V gave up 2 bases and J gave up 5 bases, with 15 bases separating them. In DNA form, the CDR3 reads TGTGCCAGCAGTTACGATGGGGCCGGTTCCAATGAAAAACTGTTTTTT. Translating gives CASSYDGAGSNEKLFF.

The CDR3 reads CASSPPGTGGVRDEQYF. The CDR3 bases are TGTGCCAGCAGCCCCCCAGGGACAGGGGGCGTTCGGGACGAGCAGTACTTC. The V call is TRBV14, the J call TRBJ2-7, with TRBD1 matching 12 bases. Germline assignment: CDR1 SGHDN and CDR2 FVKESK. CDR3 length: 17 residues. V trimming: 4 bases; J trimming: 5 bases; junction bases outside the gene matches: 12. Full variable domain (rest looked up from reference TRBV14 and TRBJ2-7): EAGVTQFPSHSVIEKGQTVTLRCDPISGHDNLYWYRRVMGKEIKFLLHFVKESKQDESGMPNNRFLAERTGGTYSTLKVQPAELEDSGVYFCASSPPGTGGVRDEQYFGPGTRLTVT.

This clone has a single count. The rearrangement joins TRBV6-1 to TRBJ2-1, with TRBD2 identical over 11 bases. Germline CDR1 is MNHNS and CDR2 is SASEGT. This CDR3 contains 16 residues. Trimming cost V 4 bases and J 7 bases; bases outside gene matches: 9. The CDR3 loop is CASSVTGTSGWNEQFF. As DNA, the CDR3 is TGTGCCAGCAGTGTCACCGGGACTAGCGGTTGGAATGAGCAGTTCTTC.